A single sample gave rise to the 22 T cell receptor beta chains below, sequenced in a study of cytomegalovirus exposure and HLA in healthy donors (dated by TCRdb to about 2017). Library generation was performed with the immunoSEQ multiplex PCR assay. A mixture of 60 forward primers for TCR Vbeta segments and 13 reverse primers for TCR Jbeta segments was used in the multiplex PCR. TCRdb obtained this table from immuneACCESS and retained in-frame rearrangements with V and J assigned. These tables miss some clones; where compared with another copy, unresolved V genes account for less than half of the shortfall, and the remainder is unexplained. Across this sample there are around 99,000 clones, with about 74% seen only once. 14% of the sample belongs to the ten largest clones. Sequenced: PBMCs. The receptor set was obtained from a middle-aged woman in good health and CMV-seropositive.

V is TRBV30 and J is TRBJ2-2; 7 nucleotides line up with TRBD1. This CDR3 contains 16 residues. V dropped 0 bases and J dropped 3; count of bases not matched to a gene: 7. Germline-derived CDR1 and CDR2 are GTSNPN and SVGIG (reference sequence). The CDR3 DNA sequence: TGTGCCTGGAGTGTCCCCGGGACAGTATACACCGGGGAGCTGTTTTTT. It codes for CAWSVPGTVYTGELFF.

J is TRBJ2-5 and V is TRBV27; 7 nucleotides line up with TRBD2. In germline, CDR1 is MNHEY, CDR2 SMNVEV (reference sequence). V was pared by 5 bases and J by 10 bases, with 19 bases of the junction left unmatched. The CDR3 runs 16 residues. The CDR3 is CASSPRPLSGGFGQYF. CDR3 coding DNA: TGTGCCAGCAGTCCTCGACCTCTTTCGGGAGGTTTTGGCCAGTACTTC.

V and J are TRBV30 and TRBJ1-2, with a possible D match to TRBD1 (5 bases). Germline CDR1 and CDR2: GTSNPN and SVGIG (reference sequence). The CDR3 contains 12 residues. V shed 6 bases and J shed 3 bases, with 11 bases lying between them. CDR3 protein: CACIQGYYGYTF. The CDR3 nucleotides read TGTGCCTGTATTCAGGGATACTATGGCTACACCTTC. The full variable domain, rest sourced from reference TRBV30 and TRBJ1-2, is SQTIHQWPATLVQPVGSPLSLECTVEGTSNPNLYWYRQAAGRGLQLLFYSVGIGQISSEVPQNLSASRPQDRQFILSSKKLLLSDSGFYLCACIQGYYGYTFGSGTRLTVV.

CDR3 sequence reads: CASSFPLGVRTGYSNQPQHF. For the CDR3, the DNA is TGTGCCAGCAGTTTCCCCTTAGGTGTTCGGACAGGATATAGCAATCAGCCCCAGCATTTT. The rearrangement links TRBV28 to TRBJ1-5, with 7 nucleotides matching TRBD1. Germline V gene sequence: CDR1 MDHEN, CDR2 SYDVKM. This CDR3 is 20 amino acids long. J lost 0 bases, V lost 3 bases, and 17 bases had no gene match.

J is TRBJ2-1 and V is TRBV7-2; D call uncertain. With 0 bases removed from V and 4 bases from J, the gap between germline ends came to 4 bases. Germline-derived CDR1 and CDR2 are SGHTA and FQGNSA. The CDR3 consists of 13 residues. The CDR3 coding sequence is TGTGCCAGCAGCTTAGCCGTTTACAATGAGCAGTTCTTC. This encodes CASSLAVYNEQFF. The full variable domain, completed using reference TRBV7-2 and TRBJ2-1, is GAGVSQSPSNKVTEKGKDVELRCDPISGHTALYWYRQSLGQGLEFLIYFQGNSAPDKSGLPSDRFSAERTGGSVSTLTIQRTQQEDSAVYLCASSLAVYNEQFFGPGTRLTVL.

V gene TRBV5-1 combines with J gene TRBJ2-1; possibly TRBD2 for D (6 bases). V lost 0 bases to trimming and J lost 0 bases, with 7 bases between them. This CDR3 comprises 15 residues. Germline assignment: CDR1 SGHRS and CDR2 YFSETQ. Here the CDR3 reads CASSLDGSSYNEQFF. CDR3 coding DNA: TGCGCCAGCAGCTTGGACGGGAGCTCCTACAATGAGCAGTTCTTC. Full variable domain (rest looked up from reference TRBV5-1 and TRBJ2-1): KAGVTQTPRYLIKTRGQQVTLSCSPISGHRSVSWYQQTPGQGLQFLFEYFSETQRNKGNFPGRFSGRQFSNSRSEMNVSTLELGDSALYLCASSLDGSSYNEQFFGPGTRLTVL.

V is TRBV2 and J is TRBJ1-2, with D possibly being TRBD1 (6 bases). This CDR3 region has 13 residues. V lost 4 bases and J lost 4, with 10 bases in between. Germline CDR1 reads SNHLY; CDR2 reads FYNNEI. CDR3 amino acids: CASSVRDIYGYTF. The CDR3 nucleotides read TGTGCCAGCAGTGTAAGGGACATCTATGGCTACACCTTC.

The chain carries TRBV28 and TRBJ1-1; D not certain. The germline CDR1 and CDR2 sequences are MDHEN and SYDVKM. The CDR3 contains 12 residues. Trimming removed 5 bases from V and 7 bases from J, with 11 bases in between. CDR3 DNA: TGTGCCAGCAGTCCTCCCTCCGGTGAAGCTTTCTTT. Translated, it gives CASSPPSGEAFF. Full variable domain (outside the CDR3, taken from reference TRBV28 and TRBJ1-1): DVKVTQSSRYLVKRTGEKVFLECVQDMDHENMFWYRQDPGLGLRLIYFSYDVKMKEKGDIPEGYSVSREKKERFSLILESASTNQTSMYLCASSPPSGEAFFGQGTRLTVV.

DNA of the CDR3: TGCGCCAGCAGCTTAGTGGTAGGGGGGAACACTGAAGCTTTCTTT. This translates into CASSLVVGGNTEAFF. V usage is TRBV5-1 and J usage is TRBJ1-1; maybe TRBD1 (6 bases). The CDR3 contains 15 residues. V lost 2 bases and J 1 base, leaving 12 bases between the germline ends. Per germline, CDR1 SGHRS and CDR2 YFSETQ.

As for this clone: One end of the junction does not line up with germline, which may come from a read error. CDR3 DNA: TGCAGCCTTGACAGTTCCTCAACAGATACGCAGTATTTT. Its protein product is CSLDSSSTDTQYF. The V call is TRBV29-1, the J call TRBJ2-3, with D perhaps matching TRBD1 (5 bases). This CDR3 region has 13 residues. CDR1 and CDR2 (germline): SQVTM, ANQGSEA.

In the case of this clone: This sample includes further DNA sequences coding for the same CDR3. V and J are TRBV30 and TRBJ1-1; the D is unclear. The CDR3 spans 16 residues. Trimming stripped 4 bases from V and 3 bases from J, with 21 bases between. Germline CDR1 is GTSNPN and CDR2 is SVGIG (reference sequence). The CDR3 DNA reads TGTGCCTGGAACACCCCCCGTCGATCCCGCCACACTGAAGCTTTCTTT. This translates into CAWNTPRRSRHTEAFF.

The chain couples TRBV7-8 to TRBJ2-1, with D uncertain. V shed 5 bases and J shed 6 bases, with 14 bases lying between them. The germline gives CDR1 SGHVS, CDR2 FQNEAQ. The CDR3 has 14 residues. The CDR3 spells CASSRRPNSNEQFF. CDR3 in DNA: TGTGCCAGCAGCCGTCGACCGAACAGCAATGAGCAGTTCTTC.

The chain has TRBV7-9 and TRBJ2-7, with D possibly matching TRBD2 (6 bases). Germline CDR1 reads SEHNR; CDR2 reads FQNEAQ (reference sequence). This CDR3 is 13 amino acids long. V was pared by 4 bases and J by 6 bases, with 13 bases between. CDR3 in DNA: TGTGCCAGCAGCTCCGACTTGGAGGGCGAGCAGTACTTC. Translation: CASSSDLEGEQYF.

This clone has just one count. The gene calls are TRBV25-1 and TRBJ2-7, with D possibly TRBD2 on 6 matching bases. Trimming pared 6 bases from V and 3 bases from J, leaving 9 bases between. Germline-derived CDR1 and CDR2 are MGHDK and SYGVNS. The length of the CDR3 is 12 residues. The CDR3 sequence: CASRGRFYEQYF. The CDR3 DNA reads TGTGCCAGCAGGGGGAGGTTCTACGAGCAGTACTTC.

This chain connects TRBV2 to TRBJ1-5; TRBD1 matches at 8 bases. Germline loops: CDR1 SNHLY, CDR2 FYNNEI. The CDR3 sequence is 13 residues long. The J segment lost 5 bases and the V segment lost 5 bases, leaving 2 bases of the junction unmatched. The CDR3 nucleotides are TGTGCCAGCAGTCCGGGACAGGATCAGCCCCAGCATTTT. It specifies CASSPGQDQPQHF.

The chain couples TRBV9 to TRBJ1-3, with 7 bases aligning to TRBD1. The V and J ends lost 4 bases and 1 base, in that order; junction bases with no gene match: 8. In germline, CDR1 is SGDLS, CDR2 YYNGEE. This CDR3 comprises 16 residues. The CDR3, as DNA: TGTGCCAGCAGCCCTTCGACAGGGTTGTCTGGAAACACCATATATTTT. Amino acids: CASSPSTGLSGNTIYF.

The genes are TRBV9 and TRBJ1-3; no reliable D call. This CDR3 region has 12 residues. The V gene lost 4 bases and the J gene lost 4 bases, with 6 bases spanning the gap. Looked up from germline, CDR1 is SGDLS and CDR2 is YYNGEE. CDR3 DNA sequence: TGTGCCAGCAGCCCATCCGGAAACACCATATATTTT. It encodes CASSPSGNTIYF. The whole variable domain, filled in from reference TRBV9 and TRBJ1-3, reads DSGVTQTPKHLITATGQRVTLRCSPRSGDLSVYWYQQSLDQGLQFLIQYYNGEERAKGNILERFSAQQFPDLHSELNLSSLELGDSALYFCASSPSGNTIYFGEGSWLTVV.

V and J are TRBV18 and TRBJ1-1; D ambiguous. CDR3 size: 14 residues. Germline assignment: CDR1 KGHSH and CDR2 LQKENI. The ends were cut back, 3 bases at V and 6 bases at J, with 14 bases in the middle. The CDR3 sequence: CASSPPSPVAEAFF. The CDR3 DNA sequence: TGTGCCAGCTCACCCCCAAGCCCGGTCGCTGAAGCTTTCTTT. Combining the CDR3 with reference TRBV18 and TRBJ1-1 gives the whole variable domain NAGVMQNPRHLVRRRGQEARLRCSPMKGHSHVYWYRQLPEEGLKFMVYLQKENIIDESGMPKERFSAEFPKEGPSILRIQQVVRGDSAAYFCASSPPSPVAEAFFGQGTRLTVV.

The chain has TRBV10-3 and TRBJ2-3, with TRBD1 identical over 7 bases. Germline values: CDR1 ENHRY, CDR2 SYGVKD. The CDR3 covers 16 residues. The V and J ends lost 0 bases and 0 bases, in that order; junction bases with no gene match: 3. The CDR3 protein is CAISESTGSSTDTQYF. The DNA of the CDR3 is TGTGCCATCAGTGAGTCGACAGGGTCTAGCACAGATACGCAGTATTTT.

The gene calls are TRBV18 and TRBJ1-1; D is undetermined. This CDR3 spans 14 amino acids. Germline V gene lookup returns CDR1 KGHSH and CDR2 LQKENI. Trimming cost V 4 bases and J 0 bases, with 9 bases left between them. The CDR3 protein is CASSLTEMNTEAFF. CDR3 in DNA: TGTGCCAGCTCACTTACAGAGATGAACACTGAAGCTTTCTTT.

The V call is TRBV30, the J call TRBJ1-2; TRBD1 is a possible D gene (5 bases). Trimming removed 1 base from V and 4 bases from J, with 7 bases in between. CDR1 and CDR2 from the germline V gene are GTSNPN and SVGIG (reference sequence). The CDR3 length is 12 residues. CDR3 loop: CAWSGTGYGYTF. CDR3 sequence (DNA): TGTGCCTGGAGTGGCACAGGCTATGGCTACACCTTC.

The gene calls are TRBV5-8 and TRBJ1-1; 8 bases map to TRBD1. CDR3 size: 13 residues. V lost 5 bases, J lost 4 bases, and 4 bases stayed unmatched. CDR1 is SGHTS and CDR2 is YDEGEE in the germline V gene. The chain's CDR3 is CASRSTGGTEAFF. The CDR3 nucleotides read TGTGCCAGCAGGTCTACAGGGGGCACTGAAGCTTTCTTT. The full variable domain, with the rest looked up from reference TRBV5-8 and TRBJ1-1, is EAGVTQSPTHLIKTRGQQATLRCSPISGHTSVYWYQQALGLGLQFLLWYDEGEERNRGNFPPRFSGRQFPNYSSELNVNALELEDSALYLCASRSTGGTEAFFGQGTRLTVV.